The table lists the clone carrying this T cell receptor beta chain with a few counts. This entry is derived from a study of blood T cell repertoires in COVID-19. Study details: Some COVID-19 samples were acute and others convalescent; all came from the United States, Italy and Spain. T cells, B-cell-depleted T cells, or PBMCs supplied cDNA or gDNA.

As processed by the authors: Amplification of reference gene primers provided the estimated nucleated cell counts. The data were produced by immunoSEQ multiplex PCR, yet TCRdb's version contains in-frame clones alone and is incomplete. That table supplies the V and J calls and clone size; D and trimming were determined from the DNA. The sample records 190,000 or so clones, around 83% being singletons. V shed 2 bases and J shed 2 bases, with 10 bases lying between them. The CDR3 has 14 residues. The germline V gene encodes CDR1 KGHSH and CDR2 LQKENI. This clonotype originated in a man in his fifties with active or convalescent COVID-19. The chain joins TRBV18 to TRBJ2-7, with D perhaps TRBD1 (6 bases). The sample consisted of peripheral blood. CDR3 sequence reads: CASSPTGQTYEQYF. The CDR3 nucleotides read TGTGCCAGCTCACCAACTGGACAGACCTACGAGCAGTACTTC.